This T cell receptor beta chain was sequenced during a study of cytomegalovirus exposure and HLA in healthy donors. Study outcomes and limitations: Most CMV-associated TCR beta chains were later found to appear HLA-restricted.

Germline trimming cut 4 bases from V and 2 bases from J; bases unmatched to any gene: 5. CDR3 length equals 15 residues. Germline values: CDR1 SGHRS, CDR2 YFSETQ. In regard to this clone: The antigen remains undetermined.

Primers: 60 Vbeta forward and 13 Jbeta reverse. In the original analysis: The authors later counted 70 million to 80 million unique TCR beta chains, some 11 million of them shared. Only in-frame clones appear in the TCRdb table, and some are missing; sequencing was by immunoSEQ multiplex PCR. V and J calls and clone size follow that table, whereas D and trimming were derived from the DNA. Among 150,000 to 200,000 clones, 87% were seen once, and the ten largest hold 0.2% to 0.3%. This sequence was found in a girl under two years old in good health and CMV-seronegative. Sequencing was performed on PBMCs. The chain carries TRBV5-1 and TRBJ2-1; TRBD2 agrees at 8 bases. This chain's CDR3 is CASSVLAGPYNEQFF. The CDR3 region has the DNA TGCGCCAGCAGCGTGCTAGCGGGCCCCTACAATGAGCAGTTCTTC.